This entry lists 16 T cell receptor beta chains sequenced from one sample in a study of T cells expressing NK-cell markers. TCRdb re-called the 5' RACE reads and shows each CDR3 protein once, DNA omitted. This sample contains about 550,000 distinct CDR3 sequences. Sequenced input: blood T cells: a sorted CD56 or NKG2C T cell subset, CD4+ or CD8+ T cells, or bulk PBMC T cells (not recorded which). The source of these receptors is a man between 18 and 35 years old in good health.

The V and J genes are TRBV25-1 and TRBJ2-4; the TRBD2 assignment by TCRdb is unverifiable without DNA. Germline CDR1 MGHDK, CDR2 SYGVNS. The CDR3 contains 16 residues. CDR3 loop: CASSPRSRSAKNIQYF.

The chain is built from TRBV12-3 or TRBV12-4 and TRBJ1-5. This CDR3 spans 15 amino acids. The CDR3 loop reads CASSLEGGGLQPQHF.

The chain joins TRBV10-3 to TRBJ2-2; the TCRdb D gene call, TRBD2, has no DNA to confirm it. The CDR3 runs to 14 residues. Per germline, CDR1 ENHRY and CDR2 SYGVKD. This chain's CDR3 is CASGGPPNTGELFF.

V and J are TRBV7-8 and TRBJ2-1; TCRdb's D call, TRBD2, is unchecked because there is no DNA. CDR1 SGHVS and CDR2 FQNEAQ come from the germline V gene. The CDR3 is 13 residues long. CDR3 in amino acids: CASSIRLNYEQFF.

The chain recombines TRBV10-3 with TRBJ2-1. The CDR3 length is 13 residues. Germline V CDR1 and CDR2: ENHRY, SYGVKD. The CDR3 sequence: CATHPLRSNEQFF.

The chain uses TRBV6-5 and TRBJ2-2; TCRdb lists TRBD2, though no DNA is available to test this call. CDR3 length: 19 amino acids. Germline CDR1 MNHEY, CDR2 SVGAGI. The CDR3 reads CASSYSSLAGGPVAGELFF.

J is TRBJ2-1 and V is TRBV20-1; as DNA is missing, the TRBD2 call by TCRdb cannot be tested. This CDR3 is built from 14 residues. Germline V lookup: CDR1 DFQATT, CDR2 SNEGSKA (reference sequence). The CDR3 loop is CSAFGRASYNEQFF.

The V and J genes are TRBV28 and TRBJ2-4; TCRdb's D call of TRBD2 is untestable without DNA. The CDR3 loop spans 15 amino acids. The germline V gene has CDR1 MDHEN and CDR2 SYDVKM. The CDR3 spells CASRLAGGPGNIQYF. Full variable domain (outside the CDR3, taken from reference TRBV28 and TRBJ2-4): DVKVTQSSRYLVKRTGEKVFLECVQDMDHENMFWYRQDPGLGLRLIYFSYDVKMKEKGDIPEGYSVSREKKERFSLILESASTNQTSMYLCASRLAGGPGNIQYFGAGTRLSVL.

The chain is built from TRBV29-1 and TRBJ2-1; there is no DNA to check the TCRdb D call of TRBD2. Germline CDR1 reads SQVTM; CDR2 reads ANQGSEA. There are 13 residues in the CDR3. The CDR3 spells CSVEVGVVNEQFF.

The chain recombines TRBV7-2 with TRBJ2-1; without DNA, the TCRdb call of TRBD1 cannot be checked. CDR1 is SGHTA and CDR2 is FQGNSA in the germline V gene. This CDR3 is 14 amino acids long. CDR3 residues: CASSPISGGYEQFF. Supplemented by reference TRBV7-2 and TRBJ2-1, the full variable domain reads GAGVSQSPSNKVTEKGKDVELRCDPISGHTALYWYRQSLGQGLEFLIYFQGNSAPDKSGLPSDRFSAERTGGSVSTLTIQRTQQEDSAVYLCASSPISGGYEQFFGPGTRLTVL.

The chain links TRBV7-1 to TRBJ2-2; the TCRdb D gene call, TRBD2, has no DNA to confirm it. TRBV7-1 is flagged as an ORF with uncertain function. The CDR3 runs 22 residues. CDR3 in amino acids: CASSSPPRTSELRGSRAGELFF.

The rearrangement uses TRBV5-5 and TRBJ2-5; TCRdb names TRBD1, which stays unverified in the absence of DNA. Germline values: CDR1 SGHKS, CDR2 YYEKEE (reference sequence). This CDR3 spans 16 amino acids. CDR3 sequence: CASSSVPGRKKETQYF.

The chain has TRBV7-2 and TRBJ2-1; checking the TCRdb D call of TRBD2 is not possible without DNA. CDR1 and CDR2 (germline): SGHTA, FQGNSA. This CDR3 comprises 17 residues. CDR3 region: CASSLVGRGSSYNEQFF.

The chain is built from TRBV12-3 or TRBV12-4 and TRBJ1-4. This CDR3 is 13 amino acids long. This CDR3 reads CASSSRTGEKLFF.

The chain employs TRBV7-9 and TRBJ2-7; the D call of TRBD1 rests on TCRdb alone, since no DNA is present to check it. The CDR3 sequence is 17 residues long. Germline V CDR1 and CDR2: SEHNR, FQNEAQ (reference sequence). This CDR3 is CASSLLGGGAGSYEQYF.

The chain combines TRBV5-1 with TRBJ2-5; no DNA is available, so the TRBD2 call from TCRdb remains unchecked. This CDR3 comprises 13 residues. Germline CDR1 is SGHRS and CDR2 is YFSETQ. The CDR3 spells CASSSPPSETQYF.